This T cell receptor (beta chain) emerged from a study of T cells in Graves' hyperthyroidism and ophthalmopathy. This clonotype was seen ten or more times. As yet, its antigen is unknown. V was trimmed by 3 bases and J by 5 bases, leaving 11 bases between them. This CDR3 comprises 14 residues. The V gene's germline CDR1 is SGHAT and CDR2 FQDESV (reference sequence). The investigators amplified TCR beta CDR3 regions from RNA transcripts. With the HTBI primer set, the TCR CDR3 went through a first round of RT-PCR. TCRdb fed the multiplex PCR reads into MiXCR, producing one record per CDR3 protein. The data show under 350,000 distinct CDR3 sequences, with roughly 15% seen just once and roughly 35% held by the top ten. Study results and limitations: Peripheral blood also featured most of the thyroid clonotypes expanded above 0.001.

This receptor was identified in a woman in her forties with Graves' ophthalmopathy. Sequenced material: blood. The chain recombines TRBV11-1 with TRBJ2-1; tentatively, D is TRBD1 (6 bases). CDR3 sequence (DNA): TGTGCCAGCAGCTTCCGGACAGACCACAATGAGCAGTTCTTC. It yields the protein CASSFRTDHNEQFF.